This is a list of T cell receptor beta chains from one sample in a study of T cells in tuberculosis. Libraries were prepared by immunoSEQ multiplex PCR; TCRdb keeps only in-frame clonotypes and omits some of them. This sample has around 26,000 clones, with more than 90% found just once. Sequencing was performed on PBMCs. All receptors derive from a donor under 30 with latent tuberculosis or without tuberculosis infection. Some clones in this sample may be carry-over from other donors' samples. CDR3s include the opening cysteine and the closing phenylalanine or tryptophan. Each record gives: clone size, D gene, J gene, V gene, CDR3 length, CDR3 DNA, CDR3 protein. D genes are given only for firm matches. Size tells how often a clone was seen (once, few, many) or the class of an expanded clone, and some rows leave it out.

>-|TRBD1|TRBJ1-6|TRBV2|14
TGTGCCAGCGGCGGGGACAGGGTCCAATCACCCCTCCACTTT
CASGGDRVQSPLHF
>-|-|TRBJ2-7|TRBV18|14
TGTGCCAGCTCACGAGGAATCGAGAACTACGAGCAGTACTTC
CASSRGIENYEQYF
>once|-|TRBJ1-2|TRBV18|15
TGTGCCAGCTCACCCGACGCGGGGGGCGCGGGAGGCTACACCTTC
CASSPDAGGAGGYTF
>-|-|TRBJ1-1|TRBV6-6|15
TGTGCCAGCAGTTACTCGATCTCAGAGAACACTGAAGCTTTCTTT
CASSYSISENTEAFF
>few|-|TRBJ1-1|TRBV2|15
TGTGCCAGCAGTGACGGGACATCATGGAACACTGAAGCTTTCTTT
CASSDGTSWNTEAFF
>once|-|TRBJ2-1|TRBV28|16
TGTGCCAGCAGTTTATCGCGCAGGGGCCTCTACAATGAGCAGTTCTTC
CASSLSRRGLYNEQFF
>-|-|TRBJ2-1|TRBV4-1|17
TGCGCCAGCAGCTTTGGGAGGAGCGCCAAAAACTACAATGAGCAGTTCTTC
CASSFGRSAKNYNEQFF
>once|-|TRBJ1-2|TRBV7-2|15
TGTGCCAGCACCGCGGCAGAGGGCGCGGACTATGGCTACACCTTC
CASTAAEGADYGYTF
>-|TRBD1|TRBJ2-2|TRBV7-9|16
TGTGCCAGCAGCCGAACGACAGGGGCAAGCACCGGGGAGCTGTTTTTT
CASSRTTGASTGELFF
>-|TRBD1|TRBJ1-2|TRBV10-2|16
TGCGCCAGCAGGGATCCTGGGACAGATCTAAACTATGGCTACACCTTC
CASRDPGTDLNYGYTF
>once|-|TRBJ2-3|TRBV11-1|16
TGTGCCAGCAGCCACGACAGGCGCCGAGGCACAGATACGCAGTATTTT
CASSHDRRRGTDTQYF
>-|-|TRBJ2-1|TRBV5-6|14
TGTGCCAGCAGCGCTCGGAGCGCTTCGAATGAGCAGTTCTTC
CASSARSASNEQFF
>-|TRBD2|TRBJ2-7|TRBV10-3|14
TGTGCCATCAGTGAAACCGGGACTATAGACGAGCAGTACTTC
CAISETGTIDEQYF
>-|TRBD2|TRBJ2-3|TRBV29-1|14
TGCAGCGCTTTGGGGGGGAAATCAGCAGATACGCAGTATTTT
CSALGGKSADTQYF
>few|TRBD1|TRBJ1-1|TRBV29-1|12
TGCAGCGTTATGGACAGGGAGGTCGAAGCTTTCTTT
CSVMDREVEAFF
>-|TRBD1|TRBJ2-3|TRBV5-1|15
TGCGCCAGCAGTGATCGGACAGGGAGCACAGATACGCAGTATTTT
CASSDRTGSTDTQYF
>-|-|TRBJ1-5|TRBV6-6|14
TGTGCCAGTAGTCAGGGGAAAAGCAATCAGCCCCAGCATTTT
CASSQGKSNQPQHF
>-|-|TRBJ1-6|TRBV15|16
TGTGCCACCAGCGAGGCGCAGGGCGCCTCCCATTCACCCCTCCACTTT
CATSEAQGASHSPLHF
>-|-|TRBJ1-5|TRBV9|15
TGTGCCAGCAGCGCGCGAACAGGGCACAATCAGCCCCAGCATTTT
CASSARTGHNQPQHF
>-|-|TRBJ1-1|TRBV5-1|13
TGCGCCAGCTCCACCGCGGGCCCCACTGAAGCTTTCTTT
CASSTAGPTEAFF
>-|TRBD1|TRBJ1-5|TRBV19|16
TGTGCCAGTAGTATAGACCCCGGACAGGGCGGACAGCCCCAGCATTTT
CASSIDPGQGGQPQHF
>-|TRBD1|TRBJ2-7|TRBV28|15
TGTGCCAGCAGTCTGCCCGGGACAGGGATCTACGAGCAGTACTTC
CASSLPGTGIYEQYF
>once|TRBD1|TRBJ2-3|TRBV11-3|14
TGTGCCAGCAGCTTTGGACAGGCCTCAGATACGCAGTATTTT
CASSFGQASDTQYF
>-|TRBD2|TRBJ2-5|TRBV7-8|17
TGTGCCAGCAGCCCAAGGACTAGCGGGAGGGCCCGGGAGACCCAGTACTTC
CASSPRTSGRARETQYF
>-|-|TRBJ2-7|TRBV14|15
TGTGCCAGCAGCCAGATCAGACAGCCGCACTACGAGCAGTACTTC
CASSQIRQPHYEQYF
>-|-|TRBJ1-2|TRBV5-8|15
TGTGCCAGCAGCTCCCCGACCGGACACAACTATGGCTACACCTTC
CASSSPTGHNYGYTF
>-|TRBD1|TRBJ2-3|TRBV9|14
TGTGCCAGCAGCGTAGAACAGGGGGAAGATACGCAGTATTTT
CASSVEQGEDTQYF
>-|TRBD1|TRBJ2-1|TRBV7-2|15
TGTGCCAGCAGCTTAGCAGGGGGCGCCTACAATGAGCAGTTCTTC
CASSLAGGAYNEQFF
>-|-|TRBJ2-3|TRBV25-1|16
TGTGCCAGCAGCGGAGGGGGCCGGGGCAGCACAGATACGCAGTATTTT
CASSGGGRGSTDTQYF
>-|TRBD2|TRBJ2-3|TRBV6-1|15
TGTGCCAGCAGCAGACTAGCGGGTAGCACAGATACGCAGTATTTT
CASSRLAGSTDTQYF
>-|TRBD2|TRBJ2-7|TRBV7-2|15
TGTGCCAGCAGCTTAGAACTAGCGGGAGCCTACGAGCAGTACTTC
CASSLELAGAYEQYF
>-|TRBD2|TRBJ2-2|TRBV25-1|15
TGTGCCAGCACTTTAGCGGGGGGGTACACCGGGGAGCTGTTTTTT
CASTLAGGYTGELFF
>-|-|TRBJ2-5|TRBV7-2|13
TGTGCCAGCAGCCCCCCCCAGGGGGAGACCCAGTACTTC
CASSPPQGETQYF
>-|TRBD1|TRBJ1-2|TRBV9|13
TGTGCCAGCAGCGCACAGGGGGTCTATGGCTACACCTTC
CASSAQGVYGYTF
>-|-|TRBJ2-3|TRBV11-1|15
TGTGCCAGCAGCTTAGGGCAGTCTTACACAGATACGCAGTATTTT
CASSLGQSYTDTQYF
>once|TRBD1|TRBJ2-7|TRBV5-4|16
TGTGCCAGCAGCCTCTCCATCCGACAGGGGGTCTACGAGCAGTACTTC
CASSLSIRQGVYEQYF
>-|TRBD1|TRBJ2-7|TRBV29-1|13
TGCAGCGTTCGGACAGGGGGCTTCGACGAGCAGTACTTC
CSVRTGGFDEQYF
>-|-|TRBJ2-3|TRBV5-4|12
TGTGCCAGCAGCTACAGGTCCGATACGCAGTATTTT
CASSYRSDTQYF
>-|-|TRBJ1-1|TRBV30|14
TGTGCCTGGAGTGTAGAGGGAATGAACACTGAAGCTTTCTTT
CAWSVEGMNTEAFF
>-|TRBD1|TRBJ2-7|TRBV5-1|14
TGCGCCAGCAGCTTGTCCCAGGGGGCTCTCGCGCAGTACTTC
CASSLSQGALAQYF
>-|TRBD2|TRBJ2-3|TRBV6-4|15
TGTGCCAGCAGTGGGACTAGCGGGGGCGCAGATACGCAGTATTTT
CASSGTSGGADTQYF
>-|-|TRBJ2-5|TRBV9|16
TGTGCCAGCAGCGCCGAGGGACACCCAAGGGGGGAGACCCAGTACTTC
CASSAEGHPRGETQYF
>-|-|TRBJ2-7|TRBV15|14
TGTGCCACCAGCAACCCAGGGGCTTCCTACGAGCAGTACTTC
CATSNPGASYEQYF
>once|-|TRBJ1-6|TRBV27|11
TGTGCCACCAAAAAGGGGGGGCCCCTCCACTTT
CATKKGGPLHF
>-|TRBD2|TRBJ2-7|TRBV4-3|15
TGCGCCAGCAGCCAAGTTGCGGGGGATACCTACGAGCAGTACTTC
CASSQVAGDTYEQYF
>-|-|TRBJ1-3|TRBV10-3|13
TGTGCCATCAGTGAGGCAGGATTGGACACCATATATTTT
CAISEAGLDTIYF
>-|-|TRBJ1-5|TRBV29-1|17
TGCAGCGTTGAAGTGGGTGTCAGTTTCGGGAGCAATCAGCCCCAGCATTTT
CSVEVGVSFGSNQPQHF
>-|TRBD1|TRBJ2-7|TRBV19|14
TGTGCCAGTAGTAAGGACAGGGCTTCCTACGAGCAGTACTTC
CASSKDRASYEQYF
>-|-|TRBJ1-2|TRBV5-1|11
TGCGCCAGCAGTCCGAACTATGGCTACACCTTC
CASSPNYGYTF
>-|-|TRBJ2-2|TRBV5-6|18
TGTGCCAGCAGTCAGGCCGGGACACCTAGGGGGTACACCGGGGAGCTGTTTTTT
CASSQAGTPRGYTGELFF
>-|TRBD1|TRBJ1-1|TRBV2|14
TGTGCCAGCAGGGACAGGGGGAGAGCCACTGAAGCTTTCTTT
CASRDRGRATEAFF
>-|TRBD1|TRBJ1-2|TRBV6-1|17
TGTGCCAGCAGTGGGTGGGGACAGGGGGCGCCGGGCTATGGCTACACCTTC
CASSGWGQGAPGYGYTF